Listed below are T cell receptor beta chains from one sample, sequenced in a study of cytomegalovirus exposure and HLA in healthy donors. Assay used: immunoSEQ multiplex PCR; TCRdb lists only in-frame clones, some missing. In total, the table holds about 96,000 clones. What was sequenced was PBMCs. The source is a woman in her 30s in good health and CMV-seronegative. Each CDR3 is given without its conserved first and last residue.

length | J | V | CDR3
11 | TRBJ1-2 | TRBV6-5 | ASSSGARYGYT
12 | TRBJ2-1 | TRBV7-9 | ASSLRTGINEQF
12 | TRBJ2-7 | TRBV7-8 | ASRGLAGGYEQY
10 | TRBJ2-3 | TRBV30 | AWTLGGDTQY
11 | TRBJ1-1 | TRBV6-5 | ASSYPGYTEAF
10 | TRBJ2-7 | TRBV7-9 | ASSFGQREQY
13 | TRBJ2-7 | TRBV6-4 | ASSADPGVPSEQY
13 | TRBJ1-2 | TRBV15 | ATSRLPRQQRGYT
14 | TRBJ1-4 | TRBV15 | ATSRDRTGVGEKLF
13 | TRBJ2-7 | TRBV7-2 | ASSPAPGHGREQY
12 | TRBJ2-5 | TRBV7-9 | ASSPTSAQETQY
10 | TRBJ2-5 | TRBV29-1 | SVEKPQETQY
9 | TRBJ1-4 | TRBV28 | ARQPNEKLF
14 | TRBJ2-6 | TRBV6-4 | ASSGTGGAGANVLT
13 | TRBJ2-7 | TRBV5-1 | ASSLELAGVYEQY
10 | TRBJ2-3 | TRBV2 | ASSDRGNTQY
14 | TRBJ2-7 | TRBV14 | ASSQHPRQVSYEQY
12 | TRBJ2-5 | TRBV29-1 | SVEDLTNIGTQY
12 | TRBJ1-4 | TRBV15 | ATSRDNGGEKLF
13 | TRBJ1-5 | TRBV4-1 | ASSQVAQPNQPQH
12 | TRBJ1-2 | TRBV28 | ASSLPQTGGGYT
13 | TRBJ1-1 | TRBV7-2 | ASSLGGGLGTEAF
15 | TRBJ2-7 | TRBV7-8 | ASSLRKITGPSYEQY
10 | NA | TRBV6-5 | ATTSGNYEQY
10 | TRBJ2-3 | TRBV4-1 | ASSQPADTQY
12 | TRBJ1-1 | TRBV19 | ASSIPAANTEAF
12 | TRBJ1-4 | TRBV4-1 | ASSHSGAYEKLF
13 | TRBJ2-7 | TRBV27 | ASSSGVGLTYEQY
13 | TRBJ2-5 | TRBV6-4 | ASSERGGATETQY
13 | TRBJ1-1 | TRBV7-9 | ASSRIQGTNTEAF
10 | TRBJ1-1 | TRBV9 | ASRPVNTEAF
11 | TRBJ1-1 | TRBV29-1 | SVDSRVNTEAF
13 | TRBJ2-7 | TRBV19 | ASRVGDSRSYEQY
11 | TRBJ2-7 | TRBV6-1 | ASSEDSSYEQY
12 | TRBJ2-7 | TRBV4-1 | ASSQDSWGGEQY
12 | TRBJ2-3 | TRBV6-1 | ASRWADSTDTQY
12 | TRBJ1-5 | TRBV27 | ASSPTGAYQPQH
12 | TRBJ1-1 | TRBV10-3 | AIRSDRDMAEAF
11 | TRBJ1-1 | TRBV6-5 | ASRRGTNTEAF
13 | TRBJ1-2 | TRBV5-6 | ASSYRDTINYGYT
13 | TRBJ2-1 | TRBV4-1 | ASSQLGLAVNEQF
12 | TRBJ1-1 | TRBV6-5 | ASSYLGLGTEAF
13 | TRBJ1-4 | TRBV9 | ASSKTGEVDEKLF
13 | TRBJ2-5 | TRBV7-8 | ASTHISPRKETQY
10 | TRBJ2-7 | TRBV28 | ASSFQFYEQY
12 | TRBJ1-1 | TRBV28 | ASSLRLGGTEAF
14 | TRBJ1-5 | TRBV30 | AWSYGQLPYHQPQH